This TCR beta chain was captured in a study of cytomegalovirus exposure and HLA in healthy donors. The wider study: Membership in the Caucasian-associated ancestry cluster was found for around 81% of 300 to 400 genotyped donors.

PCR employed 60 Vbeta and 13 Jbeta primers. TCRdb's table, derived via immunoSEQ multiplex PCR, lists solely in-frame clones and lacks some. This sample has about 89,000 clones, with about 85% found just once. The CDR3 is 14 amino acids. Germline V gene data show CDR1 as MDHEN and CDR2 as SYDVKM. V shed 5 bases and J shed 2 bases, with 12 bases lying between them. Sequencing was performed on PBMCs. The J gene is TRBJ1-2, the V gene TRBV28; D is perhaps TRBD1 (6 bases). The source of this sequence is a female donor in good health and CMV-seropositive. CDR3 region: CASSLLQGNYGYTF. The CDR3 DNA sequence: TGTGCCAGCAGTCTTTTGCAGGGGAACTATGGCTACACCTTC.